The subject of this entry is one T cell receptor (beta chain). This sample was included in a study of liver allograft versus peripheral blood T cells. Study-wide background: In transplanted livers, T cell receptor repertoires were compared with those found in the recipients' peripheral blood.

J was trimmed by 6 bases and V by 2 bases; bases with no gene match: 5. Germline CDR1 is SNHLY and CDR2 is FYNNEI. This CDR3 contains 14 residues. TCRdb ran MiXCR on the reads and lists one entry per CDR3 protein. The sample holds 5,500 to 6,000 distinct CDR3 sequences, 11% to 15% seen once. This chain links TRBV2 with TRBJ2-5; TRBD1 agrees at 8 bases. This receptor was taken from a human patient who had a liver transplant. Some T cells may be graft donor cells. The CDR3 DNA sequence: TGTGCCAGCAGTGAAAGTGGACAGGGAAAGACCCAGTACTTC. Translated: CASSESGQGKTQYF.